This T cell receptor beta chain was captured by sequencing in a study of T cells after yellow fever vaccination (dated by TCRdb to between 2018 and 2021). Regarding the study in general: The SMART-Seq v4 Ultra Low Input RNA kit was used to prepare libraries from fractions with low cell numbers. To follow T-cell clones before and after primary and booster YFV17D yellow fever vaccination, bulk TCR alpha and beta repertoires were sequenced over time. The cohort comprised two healthy male donors, one aged 18 to 30 and one aged 30 to 39 years. Blood samples were taken at several timepoints before and after primary and secondary immunization, and bulk PBMC replicates and cell subsets were isolated.

The investigation overall reported the following: Most clones expanded after primary vaccination were re-detected after the booster (almost 98% of CD4 and around 88% of CD8), suggesting broad memory maintenance. Because abundant contaminating clonotypes from the bulk population could be contained in FACS-sorted repertoires, computational filtering was required. Compared with the primary T-cell response, the secondary T-cell response was weaker but faster, peaking on day 5 rather than day 15. Because the study included only two donors, the extent to which the findings can be generalized is limited. A small share of clonotypes occurred in both CD4 and CD8 compartments, likely arising from convergent recombination.

Interpreted using the paper, the treatment or condition label stands for: live attenuated yellow fever vaccine strain. PBMCs were isolated from peripheral blood using a standard Ficoll-Paque protocol. CD4 and CD8 T-cell fractions were isolated with Dynabeads CD4 and CD8 positive selection kits. TriZol was used to extract RNA from bulk PBMCs, CD4 and CD8 fractions, and dextramer-positive and dextramer-negative fractions. CDR1 and CDR2, looked up from the germline V gene (reference sequence), are DFQATT and SNEGSKA. From its cysteine to its phenylalanine, the CDR3 spans 15 amino acids. The sequence is cut down to CDR3 DNA, 45 bases in frame from base 1. V and J lose 0 bases and 1 base, and a span of 13 bases separates them. TCR cDNA was synthesized by 5'RACE template switching, through which a universal primer site and unique molecular identifiers were introduced. Priming for cDNA synthesis came from both the TCR alpha and TCR beta constant segments. Two PCR steps were used to amplify libraries, with sample barcodes and sequencing adapters being added in the second step. Sequencing of libraries was performed on Illumina HiSeq 2500 (2x100 bp) or NovaSeq (2x150 bp). The paper's processing steps were these. Reads were demultiplexed and collapsed into UMI consensus sequences with MIGEC, and V(D)J alignment was performed with MiXCR. Vaccine-responding clonotypes were defined with edgeR using replicate PBMC samples, requiring FDR below 0.01 and a log2 fold change above 5 up to day 15. Bulk clonotypes were assigned CD4 or CD8 identity according to which sequenced CD4 or CD8 repertoire held them at higher abundance. The public reads were reanalyzed by TCRdb: fastp trimming at Q25, MiXCR alignment, in-frame beta chains only. Entries are consolidated by CDR3 protein sequence, retaining the most common genes and DNA. The V and J calls and clone size are TCRdb's, not the authors'. The sample includes tens of thousands of distinct CDR3 sequences, with 7.3% observed a single time. Of the sample, approximately 29% falls within the top ten clones.

This clonotype was counted at least ten times. Its specific antigen is unknown. Per-base quality was not reported, and no clone a single base away is much larger than it. The source is a man younger than 35 who received the YFV17D yellow fever vaccine. The V and J genes are TRBV20-1 and TRBJ2-7, with no confident D gene call. The specimen was CD8+ T cells sorted from PBMCs, collected around 10 days after the first yellow fever vaccination. The DNA is TGCAGTGCTAGAGATGACGAGTTTCTTTCCTACGAGCAGTACTTC. Its translation reads: CSARDDEFLSYEQYF.